This passage covers 2 T cell receptor beta chains from one sample sequenced in a study of blood T cell repertoires in COVID-19. TCRdb keeps only in-frame clones here, not all; method: immunoSEQ multiplex PCR. The profile shows a few hundred thousand clones, around four fifths of them singletons. The sample consisted of peripheral blood. These receptors came from a woman older than 75 with COVID-19, enrolled during active disease.

The rearrangement links TRBV3-1 (or the pseudogene TRBV3-2) to TRBJ2-3; the match to TRBD2 covers 8 bases. The CDR3 is 15 amino acids. Germline V gene lookup returns CDR1 LGHDT and CDR2 YNNKEL (reference sequence). With 4 bases clipped from V and 2 bases from J, the junction kept 5 bases outside the gene matches. The CDR3 region is CASSPQRGITDTQYF. The DNA of the CDR3 is TGTGCCAGCAGCCCCCAGCGGGGGATCACAGATACGCAGTATTTT.

CDR3 amino acids: CASSLGQGAGTEAFF. Written as DNA, the CDR3 is TGCGCCAGCAGCTTGGGACAGGGGGCCGGCACTGAAGCTTTCTTT. The chain joins TRBV5-1 to TRBJ1-1, with TRBD1 matching over 10 bases. The germline V gene encodes CDR1 SGHRS and CDR2 YFSETQ. This CDR3 spans 15 amino acids. The ends lost 0 bases at V and 4 bases at J; junction bases unmatched: 3.